This T cell receptor (beta chain) originates from a study of CD8+CD57+ T cells in acquired aplastic anemia. The study's findings and limits: Shared by patients and controls, 25 to 30 CD8+ CDR3s were abundant in patients.

For this clonotype: Its matching antigen is unknown.

CD8+CD57+ cell expansion, shown by flow cytometry, had occurred in the patients selected for sequencing. At the time of blood sampling, patients had not yet received any therapy. Genomic DNA served as template for TCR beta VDJ and CDR3 profiling. One entry per CDR3 protein results from TCRdb running MiXCR on the reads. The table includes under 350,000 distinct CDR3 sequences, 50% to 65% detected once. Germline CDR1 and CDR2: LNHNV and YYDKDF (reference sequence). Trimming pared 0 bases from V and 0 bases from J, leaving 12 bases between. The CDR3 has 17 amino acids. Source material: sorted CD4+, CD8+, or CD8+CD57+ T cells (not recorded which) from PBMCs. The chain employs TRBV15 and TRBJ2-1; a possible D gene is TRBD2 (6 bases). This receptor was obtained from a human donor with aplastic anemia. The CDR3 DNA is TGTGCCACCAGCAGAGATCGGGACTTCAGCTCCTACAATGAGCAGTTCTTC. It encodes CATSRDRDFSSYNEQFF.